The sequence of this T cell receptor (beta chain) was determined in a study of Graves' ophthalmopathy and Graves' hyperthyroidism. Study-wide points: Most expanded clonotypes from thyroid (those above 0.001 frequency) were also found in blood.

Trimming took off 1 base at V and 6 bases at J, with 13 bases between the two ends. The CDR3 totals 15 residues. In germline, CDR1 is SGHVS, CDR2 FQNEAQ. This clonotype was recorded at least ten times. Its cognate antigen is unknown. Amplification from RNA transcripts yielded the TCR beta CDR3 regions. HTBI primers were used in a first-round RT-PCR, which preceded a second-round multiplex PCR. A single record per CDR3 protein comes from TCRdb applying MiXCR to the multiplex PCR reads. The profile shows around 170,000 distinct CDR3 sequences, 37% of them singletons. Sequencing used peripheral blood. This chain uses TRBV7-8 with TRBJ1-5, with D unresolved. The sequence came from a middle-aged woman with Graves' ophthalmopathy. CDR3 protein: CASSLESLGSQPQHF. In nucleotides, the CDR3 is TGTGCCAGCAGCTTAGAGAGTCTGGGGTCTCAGCCCCAGCATTTT.